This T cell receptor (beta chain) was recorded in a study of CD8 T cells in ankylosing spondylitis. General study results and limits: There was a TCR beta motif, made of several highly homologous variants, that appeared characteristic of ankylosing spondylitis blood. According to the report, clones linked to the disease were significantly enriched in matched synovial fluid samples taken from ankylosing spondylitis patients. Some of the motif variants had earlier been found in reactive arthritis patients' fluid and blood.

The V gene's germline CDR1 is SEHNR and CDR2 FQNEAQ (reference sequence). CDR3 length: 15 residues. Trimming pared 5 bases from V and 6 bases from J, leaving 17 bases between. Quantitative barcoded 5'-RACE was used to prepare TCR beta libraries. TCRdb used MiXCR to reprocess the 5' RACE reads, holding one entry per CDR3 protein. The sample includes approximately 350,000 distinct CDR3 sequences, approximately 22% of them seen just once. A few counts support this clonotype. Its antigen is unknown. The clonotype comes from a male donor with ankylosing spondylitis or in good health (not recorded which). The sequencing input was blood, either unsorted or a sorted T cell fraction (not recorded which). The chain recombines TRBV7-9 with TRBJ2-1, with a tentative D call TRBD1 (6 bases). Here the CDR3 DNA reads TGTGCCAGCAGCAACAGGGCGGGCGAACCCAATGAGCAGTTCTTC. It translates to CASSNRAGEPNEQFF.